This T cell receptor beta chain is from a study of regulatory T cells in long-lasting Graves disease (dated by TCRdb to the early 2020s). Background on the whole study: In the newly diagnosed Graves' disease group, patients had been taking antithyroid drugs for less than 3 months. Patients with persistent Graves' disease were compared with patients with newly diagnosed Graves' disease using TCR sequencing and RNA sequencing of peripheral blood. A total of about 35 samples underwent TCR sequencing, from roughly 13 patients with persistent Graves' disease and 20 or so patients with newly diagnosed Graves' disease. The study was conducted in China and was registered as a clinical trial. General findings and caveats noted by the study authors: The authors acknowledged the small sample size as a limitation that may reduce accuracy. Compared with newly diagnosed patients, persistent Graves' disease patients had lower TCR Shannon entropy and fewer highly expanded clones, which suggests clonal expansion. Sequencing and analysis were limited to the TCR beta chain. Persistent patients shared more public clonotypes among themselves (2,741) than newly diagnosed patients did (about 970). Persistent disease showed preferential use of TRBV28, TRBJ1-2 and TRBJ2-5, whereas newly diagnosed disease favored TRBV20-1 and TRBJ2-1. Only peripheral blood was studied, because thyroid tissue, the primary lesion, was inaccessible.

To prepare the library, multiplex PCR was applied. For sequencing, an Illumina HiSeq 4000 was employed. CDR3 regions were amplified by Arm-PCR with iRepertoire HTBI primers to construct TCR beta libraries. Before sequencing, the PCR products went through gel purification. In the original analysis: A total of fewer than 80 TRBV and some 13 TRBJ segments were identified across samples and were used for gene usage analysis of CDR3 amino acid clonotypes. COPE and FqMerger were used to merge the filtered high-quality paired reads into contigs. Contigs were aligned with BLAST to IMGT TRBV, TRBD and TRBJ reference genes, and CDR3 was defined per IMGT. Any clonotype with a frequency above 0.1% was counted as a highly expanded clone. Repertoire diversity was measured by Shannon entropy, and V-J evenness by the Gini coefficient. A clonotype was considered public if more than one individual shared it. The public reads were reanalyzed by TCRdb: fastp trimming at Q25, MiXCR alignment, in-frame beta chains only. All rows with the same CDR3 protein become a single entry with the most common DNA and genes. TCRdb, rather than the study authors, made the V and J calls. The sample table lists a few hundred thousand distinct CDR3 sequences, 16% of them with a count of one. The top ten constitute 25% to 30% of the sample.

This specimen's time point label, per the study, means: newly diagnosed GD, antithyroid drugs for less than 3 months. RNA was extracted from PBMCs in TRIzol for both TCR sequencing and RNA sequencing. Graves' disease was diagnosed according to American Thyroid Association guidelines. Patients for the study were recruited at an endocrinology department in Xi'an, China. Each patient gave around 9 milliliters of peripheral blood, collected in an EDTA anticoagulant tube. Ficoll Paque Plus density gradient separation was used to isolate PBMCs, and no further T cell sorting was performed. RNA quality was checked with an Agilent 2100 Bioanalyzer and agarose gel, and concentration with a NanoDrop 2000. The trim is 4 bases for V and 4 bases for J, with a gap of 13 bases between the germline ends. The CDR3 sequence holds 15 residues, the cysteine and phenylalanine included. Only the CDR3 DNA stays, 45 bases, in frame from base 1. Based on the germline V gene, the CDR1 and CDR2 sequences are KGHDR and SFDVKD.

On this clonotype itself: Its antigen is currently not known. Base qualities are missing; no much larger clone stands one base away.

These data were likewise used in another study, on T cells in Graves' hyperthyroidism and ophthalmopathy. From the second report: Graves' hyperthyroidism was defined as stable when no progression to ophthalmopathy occurred over 18 months of follow-up. Hyperthyroidism patients were aged 18 to 65 years and newly diagnosed, with disease duration of less than 2 months. Exclusion was applied to patients with uncontrolled infections, other autoimmune diseases, pregnancy or lactation. Diagnoses were established on the basis of clinical symptoms, serum thyroxine and TRAb, thyroid ultrasound, and orbital computed tomography. The first round of RT-PCR for the TCR CDR3 was performed with the HTBI primer set and the Qiagen OneStep RT-PCR kit. Most expanded thyroid clonotypes (frequency above 0.001) were also detected in blood, suggesting blood repertoires may reflect thyroid immune responses. A model built on a 13 V-J signature distinguished ophthalmopathy from stable hyperthyroidism, reaching 85% to 90% sensitivity and approximately 83% specificity in cross-validation and 80%/75% in testing. In validation, progression to ophthalmopathy was predicted by the model with around 70% sensitivity and nearly 75% specificity, a median of around 5.9 months before onset. A discovery cohort of roughly 100 patients, 43 with Graves' ophthalmopathy and over 55 with stable Graves' hyperthyroidism, was used to find distinguishing TCR V-J signatures. Whether ophthalmopathy could be predicted prospectively was tested in an independent validation cohort made up of under 20 hyperthyroidism patients plus 17 patients who later progressed to ophthalmopathy. For training and testing, the roughly 97 patients in the discovery cohort were randomly divided in a 7:3 ratio. In more than 5 Graves' hyperthyroidism patients, the study also compared T-cell repertoires from thyroid tissue with T-cell repertoires from blood. Following sampling, methimazole starting at 30 mg daily was given to hyperthyroidism patients, and high-dose intravenous methylprednisolone was given to ophthalmopathy patients. A second multiplex PCR round built the libraries, followed by size selection and purification. Sequencing of the libraries was done on an Illumina HiSeq2000 using paired-end 100 bp reads. SOAPnuke was used to process the raw data, with reads discarded if the reads contained adapters or uncalled bases, had a mean Phred below 15, or lacked an exact constant-primer or identifier match. COPE v1.2.5 was used to merge high-quality paired reads, and clonotypes were defined as unique nucleotide sequences. MiTCR v1.1 was used to align the clonotypes against IMGT TRBV, TRBD and TRBJ reference segments. The analysis was restricted to V-J combinations with a frequency above 0.0001, which together covered roughly 99% of the repertoires. A TCS score was defined as the ratio between F50 (clonal expansion) and ExV (chaos), using BLOSUM62-based TCRdist between CDR3 peptides within each V-J. Welch's t-statistics and random forest reduced roughly 500 V-J features to roughly 13, which were used in a naive Bayes classifier (R e1071). Sample size was not statistically predetermined, and investigators were not blinded to group allocation. TCR Vbeta CDR3 sequencing of fewer than 150 peripheral blood samples (approximately 44 ophthalmopathy, over 70 hyperthyroidism and around 17 progressor patients) is reported in the paper.

The V gene is TRBV24-1 and the J gene is TRBJ2-1, with no D gene named confidently. Sequenced material: peripheral blood mononuclear cells (PBMCs), taken at new diagnosis, from a patient treated with antithyroid drugs. The origin of this receptor is a man aged 35-49 years with Graves disease. Donor details come from another sample of the same person, matched by shared clones. The sequenced DNA is TGTGCCACCAGTGACCATCAGACGCGTTACAATGAGCAGTTCTTC. Protein translation: CATSDHQTRYNEQFF.